This T cell receptor (beta chain) was profiled in a study of CXCR4 blockade with PD-1 therapy in pancreatic cancer. TCRdb's table, derived via immunoSEQ multiplex PCR, lists solely in-frame clones and lacks some. Here the sample spans approximately 8,900 clones, 50% to 75% being singletons. On this clone: Its target is unknown.

Overall study findings and caveats: Frequent tumor clones were encoded by many distinct rearrangements, suggesting shared antigens.

The sequence was collected from a human donor with pancreatic ductal adenocarcinoma. Sequenced sample: tumor tissue.

CDR3 in amino acids: CASSYSPLSPLHF. CDR3 DNA sequence: TGTGCCAGCAGTTACTCGCCGTTGTCACCCCTCCACTTT. The V gene is TRBV6-7, the J gene TRBJ1-6; D remains unclear. TRBV6-7 is flagged as an ORF with uncertain function. Trimming took off 0 bases at V and 10 bases at J, with 7 bases between the two ends. The CDR3 runs to 13 residues.